These 22 T cell receptor beta chains were all obtained from the same sample, sequenced in a study of immune characteristics of hereditary and idiopathic chronic pancreatitis. Some clones are missing from TCRdb's copy, which holds only in-frame ones; the method was immunoSEQ multiplex PCR. The sample carries about 9,100 clones, roughly 83% recorded once. The pancreas tissue came from patients undergoing total pancreatectomy with islet autotransplantation. Sequencing was done on a sample of pancreas tissue with idiopathic chronic pancreatitis. These receptors were taken from a human donor with chronic pancreatitis.

This clone has just one count. The rearrangement uses TRBV7-9 and TRBJ2-7, with D possibly TRBD2 on 5 matching bases. Germline V gene sequence: CDR1 SEHNR, CDR2 FQNEAQ (reference sequence). This CDR3 has 15 amino acids. Trimming removed 1 base from V and 5 bases from J, with 15 bases in between. Here the CDR3 DNA reads TGTGCCAGCAGCTTAGGGGATCTCGGGGTTGACGAGCAGTACGTC. Its protein product is CASSLGDLGVDEQYV.

The V call is TRBV30, the J call TRBJ2-5; D may correspond to TRBD1 or TRBD2 (5 bases each). V was clipped by 1 base and J by 5 bases, with 8 bases between them. This CDR3 comprises 12 residues. Germline V gene data show CDR1 as GTSNPN and CDR2 as SVGIG (reference sequence). The CDR3 here is CAWSGGTETQYF. The CDR3 region has the DNA TGTGCCTGGAGTGGGGGGACCGAGACCCAGTACTTC.

J is TRBJ2-2 and V is TRBV12-3 or TRBV12-4; no firm D call. This CDR3 comprises 12 residues. V lost 3 bases, J lost 5 bases, and 4 bases lay in between. CDR3 coding DNA: TGTGCCAGCAGTTTGGGAACCGGGGAGCTGTTTTTT. It yields the protein CASSLGTGELFF.

V and J are TRBV19 and TRBJ2-4; TRBD1 is a possible D gene (5 bases). Trimming removed 8 bases at V and 0 bases at J, with 17 bases between. This CDR3 is 16 amino acids long. Per the germline V gene, CDR1 is LNHDA and CDR2 is SQIVND (reference sequence). The CDR3 here is CASPMYAGLAKNIQYF. The CDR3, as DNA: TGTGCCAGTCCCATGTACGCAGGGCTAGCCAAAAACATTCAGTACTTC.

The chain joins TRBV7-3 to TRBJ2-3, with D hard to call. This CDR3 spans 15 amino acids. Between the trimmed V and J ends, which lost 0 bases and 3 bases, there was a span of 10 bases. Germline V gene lookup returns CDR1 SGHTA and CDR2 FQGTGA. CDR3 in DNA: TGTGCCAGCAGCTTAACCTGGATTGGGACAGATACGCAGTATTTT. Its translation is CASSLTWIGTDTQYF.

Only one count was recorded for this clone. The gene calls are TRBV28 and TRBJ1-5, with a tentative D call TRBD1 (6 bases). CDR3 size: 15 residues. V was clipped by 6 bases and J by 1 base, with 13 bases between them. Looked up from germline, CDR1 is MDHEN and CDR2 is SYDVKM. The CDR3 DNA reads as TGTGCCAGCAGGTTCCGGGACACGAGCAATCAGCCCCAGCATTTT. Protein product: CASRFRDTSNQPQHF. Variable domain in full (rest from reference TRBV28 and TRBJ1-5): DVKVTQSSRYLVKRTGEKVFLECVQDMDHENMFWYRQDPGLGLRLIYFSYDVKMKEKGDIPEGYSVSREKKERFSLILESASTNQTSMYLCASRFRDTSNQPQHFGDGTRLSIL.

J is TRBJ2-7 and V is TRBV2; D call uncertain. The ends were cut back, 2 bases at V and 7 bases at J, with 9 bases in the middle. This CDR3 contains 12 residues. Germline CDR1 SNHLY, CDR2 FYNNEI. CDR3: CASSEYPLEQYV. In nucleotides, the CDR3 is TGTGCCAGCAGTGAATACCCTTTGGAGCAGTACGTC.

The chain carries TRBV4-2 and TRBJ1-2, with 8 bases that match TRBD1. This CDR3 has 16 amino acids. Trimming took 0 bases from V and 8 from J; bases not matched to a gene: 11. The germline CDR1 and CDR2 sequences are LGHNA and YNFKEQ. CDR3 coding DNA: TGTGCCAGCAGCCAAGACGGCGCAGGGGGCCTCTGGGGCTACACCTTC. Amino acids: CASSQDGAGGLWGYTF.

V and J are TRBV4-1 and TRBJ2-5; 8 positions match TRBD1. The CDR3 totals 17 residues. CDR1 and CDR2 from the germline V gene are MGHRA and YSYEKL. The V segment lost 0 bases and the J segment 5 bases; nucleotides outside the gene matches: 11. CDR3 bases: TGCGCCAGCAGCCAAGAATTCGGGACAGGCCCAACGGAGACCCAGTACTTC. It specifies CASSQEFGTGPTETQYF.

V usage is TRBV19 and J usage is TRBJ1-5, with D tentatively TRBD1 (5 bases). CDR3 length: 15 residues. V shed 5 bases and J shed 7 bases, with 18 bases lying between them. CDR1 and CDR2 (germline): LNHDA, SQIVND (reference sequence). CDR3 DNA sequence: TGTGCCAGTAGTCCCCGGGGCCAAAATTCCCAGCCCCAGCATTTT. This codes for CASSPRGQNSQPQHF.

The CDR3 nucleotides are TGTGCCAGCAGCGCCGCCGGGACAGGGAAGGGGGATACGCAGTATTTT. This encodes CASSAAGTGKGDTQYF. The chain has TRBV7-3 and TRBJ2-3; 9 nucleotides line up with TRBD1. The CDR3 spans 16 residues. Germline assignment: CDR1 SGHTA and CDR2 FQGTGA. The V segment lost 5 bases and the J segment 6 bases; nucleotides outside the gene matches: 12.

V gene TRBV3-1 (or the pseudogene TRBV3-2) combines with J gene TRBJ1-4, with D possibly matching TRBD1 (6 bases). Per germline, CDR1 LGHDT and CDR2 YNNKEL (reference sequence). This CDR3 has 15 amino acids. V lost 4 bases, J lost 6 bases, and 15 bases lay in between. The CDR3, as DNA: TGTGCCAGCAGCCCCTGGGGGGGCAGGGATGAAAAACTGTTTTTT. Protein sequence: CASSPWGGRDEKLFF.

The J gene is TRBJ1-2, the V gene TRBV2; 7 bases map to TRBD1. Germline V gene data show CDR1 as SNHLY and CDR2 as FYNNEI. With 3 bases clipped from V and 7 bases from J, the junction kept 5 bases outside the gene matches. The CDR3 has 13 amino acids. For the CDR3, the DNA is TGTGCCAGCAGTGACGACAGGGCAGGTGGCTACACCTTC. Amino acid sequence: CASSDDRAGGYTF.

CDR3 DNA sequence: TGCGCCAGCAGTGAGTGGGGGGGCTCCTACGAGCAGTACGTC. Its protein is CASSEWGGSYEQYV. The V gene is TRBV10-2, the J gene TRBJ2-7, with 7 bases lining up with TRBD2. Germline V gives CDR1 WSHSY, CDR2 SAAADI. The CDR3 runs to 14 residues. The J segment lost 0 bases and the V segment lost 1 base, leaving 0 bases of the junction unmatched.

The rearrangement uses TRBV11-1 and TRBJ2-3; maybe TRBD1 (6 bases). This CDR3 region has 16 residues. V lost 1 base and J 6 bases, leaving 17 bases between the germline ends. Germline CDR1 SGHAT, CDR2 FQDESV (reference sequence). The CDR3 protein is CASSLGVGQLGDTQYF. DNA of the CDR3: TGTGCCAGCAGCTTAGGAGTGGGACAACTAGGGGATACGCAGTATTTT.

The chain has TRBV6-6 and TRBJ2-5; a weak D match, TRBD2 (7 bases). V was trimmed by 5 bases and J by 1 base, leaving 32 bases between them. This CDR3 spans 21 amino acids. From germline, CDR1 is MNHNY and CDR2 SVGAGI (reference sequence). CDR3 sequence (DNA): TGTGCCAGCAGTCCAAGGGGGAGGGCCAGCCACAACAGCTGGGGCCAAGAGACCCAGTACTTC. Translated: CASSPRGRASHNSWGQETQYF.

The chain is built from TRBV19 and TRBJ2-7; TRBD2 matches at 8 bases. V lost 4 bases to trimming and J lost 6 bases; unmatched junction nucleotides: 8. The CDR3 length is 14 residues. Germline V CDR1 and CDR2: LNHDA, SQIVND (reference sequence). The CDR3 coding sequence is TGTGCCAGTAGTAATACGCCCGGGACTAGCGAGCAGTACTTC. It translates to CASSNTPGTSEQYF.

CDR3 DNA: TGTGCCAGCAGTTACTCAAGGCCAAGCACAGATACGCAGTATTTT. Its translation is CASSYSRPSTDTQYF. This chain links TRBV6-5 with TRBJ2-3; D remains unclear. This CDR3 contains 15 residues. Looked up from germline, CDR1 is MNHEY and CDR2 is SVGAGI. The ends were cut back, 0 bases at V and 0 bases at J, with 7 bases in the middle.

The rearrangement joins TRBV7-9 to TRBJ2-4, with 9 bases identical to TRBD1. This CDR3 spans 14 amino acids. Trimming took 3 bases from V and 5 from J; bases not matched to a gene: 2. Germline lookup yields CDR1 SEHNR and CDR2 FQNEAQ (reference sequence). The chain's CDR3 is CASSFTGGENIQYF. DNA for the CDR3: TGTGCCAGCAGCTTCACAGGGGGCGAAAACATTCAGTACTTC.

The chain combines TRBV9 with TRBJ2-5; 13 bases fit TRBD2. CDR1 is SGDLS, CDR2 YYNGEE, per germline. The CDR3 is 16 amino acids. J lost 4 bases, V lost 2 bases, and 5 bases had no gene match. The CDR3, as DNA: TGTGCCAGCAGCGTCGGACTAGCGGGGGTGGTAGAGACCCAGTACTTC. This sequence encodes CASSVGLAGVVETQYF.

This clone was recorded a few times. V usage is TRBV5-1 and J usage is TRBJ2-2; tentative D call: TRBD1 (6 bases). Germline V gives CDR1 SGHRS, CDR2 YFSETQ. The CDR3 contains 13 residues. V was cut by 3 bases and J by 5 bases, with 8 bases left in between. The CDR3 bases are TGCGCCAGCAGCTGGGACACGACCGGGGAGCTGTTTTTT. Encoded protein: CASSWDTTGELFF.

This clone was seen just once. The gene calls are TRBV9 and TRBJ1-6; no reliable D call. V lost 4 bases and J 8 bases, leaving 10 bases between the germline ends. Germline-derived CDR1 and CDR2 are SGDLS and YYNGEE. The CDR3 spans 13 residues. CDR3: CASSTRLDSPLHF. The CDR3 nucleotides read TGTGCCAGCAGCACGAGACTGGATTCACCCCTCCACTTT. The whole variable domain, filled in from reference TRBV9 and TRBJ1-6, reads DSGVTQTPKHLITATGQRVTLRCSPRSGDLSVYWYQQSLDQGLQFLIQYYNGEERAKGNILERFSAQQFPDLHSELNLSSLELGDSALYFCASSTRLDSPLHFGNGTRLTVT.